This TCR beta chain was observed in a study of cytomegalovirus exposure and HLA in healthy donors. TCRdb keeps only in-frame clones here, not all; method: immunoSEQ multiplex PCR. The sample lists tens of thousands of clones; over 95% were seen once. Germline CDR1 is MDHEN and CDR2 is SYDVKM. Trimming stripped 3 bases from V and 6 bases from J, with 29 bases between. This CDR3 has 19 amino acids. The chain joins TRBV28 to TRBJ1-2, with D unresolved. The TCR originated in a man younger than 35 in good health and CMV-seronegative. The sample consisted of PBMCs. CDR3 amino acids: CASSFLGNSLYPSGDGYTF. The CDR3 nucleotides are TGTGCCAGCAGTTTTCTAGGGAACAGCCTTTATCCTAGCGGGGATGGCTACACCTTC.